The rows below give T cell receptor beta chains drawn from one sample of a study of OX40 agonist ivuxolimab in advanced cancers. Only in-frame clones appear in the TCRdb table, and some are missing; sequencing was by immunoSEQ multiplex PCR. The repertoire includes 98,000 or so clones, 94% of them detected once, and 0.15% to 0.2% sits in the top ten. The source was CD4+ or CD8+ T cells sorted from blood, collected in a trial of the OX40 agonist ivuxolimab. These TCRs come from an adult with an advanced solid tumor such as melanoma, head and neck, liver or kidney cancer. Both conserved end residues are part of each CDR3. D genes are given only for firm matches. A clone size is listed for some rows: how often the clone was seen (once, few, many), or a class if it is expanded.

j_gene	d_gene	v_gene	abundance	CDR3nt	CDR3aa
TRBJ2-7	TRBD2	TRBV18	NA	TGTGCCAGCTCACCGGGACTAGCTTCGTACGAGCAGTACTTC	CASSPGLASYEQYF
TRBJ1-5	NA	TRBV10-3	NA	TGTGCCACCAGTGAGAGGGGCATGACCAGCAATCAGCCCCAGCATTTT	CATSERGMTSNQPQHF
TRBJ2-5	TRBD1	TRBV7-9	NA	TGTGCCAGCAGTCACCGCGACAGGGGGCAAGAGACCCAGTACTTC	CASSHRDRGQETQYF
TRBJ1-1	NA	TRBV4-3	NA	TGCGCCAGCAGCCAAGGGGAGAACACTGAAGCTTTCTTT	CASSQGENTEAFF
TRBJ2-1	NA	TRBV19	NA	TGTGCCAGTAGTATACCACAGGGCATGTCCTACAATGAGCAGTTCTTC	CASSIPQGMSYNEQFF
TRBJ2-2	NA	TRBV18	NA	TGTGCCAGCTCGATCGGAACCGGGGAGCTGTTTTTT	CASSIGTGELFF
TRBJ1-1	NA	TRBV7-9	NA	TGTGCCAGCAGCTTTCACGGCTTATCCGGAGCTTTCTTT	CASSFHGLSGAFF
TRBJ1-5	TRBD1	TRBV6-1	NA	TGTGCCAGCAGTGAGACAGGGATTCAGCCCCAGCATTTT	CASSETGIQPQHF
TRBJ1-1	NA	TRBV6-5	NA	TGTGCCAGCAGTTACCAGGTGGGCACTGAAGCTTTCTTT	CASSYQVGTEAFF
TRBJ2-5	NA	TRBV11-3	NA	TGTGCCAGCAGCTTAGGACAGCAAGAGACCCAGTACTTC	CASSLGQQETQYF
TRBJ2-3	TRBD2	TRBV19	NA	TGTGCCAGTAGCCTAGGACTAGAAATATTCACAGATACGCAGTATTTT	CASSLGLEIFTDTQYF
TRBJ2-7	NA	TRBV7-2	NA	TGTGCCAGCAGCTTAGCCGGGGTAAACGAGCAGTACTTC	CASSLAGVNEQYF
TRBJ2-7	NA	TRBV20-1	NA	TGCAGTGCTGAAACAGGGCACGAGCAGTACTTC	CSAETGHEQYF
TRBJ2-7	NA	TRBV5-4	NA	TGTGCCAGCAGCGCCCCCTACGAGCAGTACTTC	CASSAPYEQYF
TRBJ1-1	NA	TRBV27	NA	TGTGCCAGCAGTTTATCGTGGGGCTCTGAAGCTTTCTTT	CASSLSWGSEAFF
TRBJ2-3	NA	TRBV15	NA	TGTGCCACCAGCACCCGACAGGTCTTGGGAGATACGCAGTATTTT	CATSTRQVLGDTQYF
TRBJ1-6	NA	TRBV5-4	NA	TGTGCCAGCACCGACGGACCGACTCGGAATTCACCCCTCCACTTT	CASTDGPTRNSPLHF
TRBJ1-2	NA	TRBV10-3	once	TGTGCCATCAGTGGGACGGGGGACTATGGCTACACCTTC	CAISGTGDYGYTF
TRBJ2-7	NA	TRBV11-2	NA	TGTGCCAGCAGCCCGCCCGGACAGTCCTACGAGCAGTACTTC	CASSPPGQSYEQYF
TRBJ1-2	NA	TRBV5-8	NA	TGTGCCAGCAGGCGGTACGGGGCACGAGGCTACACCTTC	CASRRYGARGYTF
TRBJ1-2	NA	TRBV19	NA	TGTGCCAGTAACCCATTGACAGCCAGAACGTATGGCTACACCTTC	CASNPLTARTYGYTF
TRBJ2-2	NA	TRBV5-3	NA	TGTGCCAGAAGCTGTCTTAGGTGGGGCACCGGGGAGCTGTTTTTT	CARSCLRWGTGELFF
TRBJ1-2	NA	TRBV7-9	NA	TGTGCCAGCAGCTTAGGAGGGACGGCGGGTGGCTACACCTTC	CASSLGGTAGGYTF
TRBJ2-7	NA	TRBV7-9	once	TGTGCCAGCAGACAGGACTACCACGAGCAGTACTTC	CASRQDYHEQYF
TRBJ2-5	NA	TRBV5-4	NA	TGTGCCAGCAGCCATAACCAAGGACGGGCCTCAGAGACCCAGTACTTC	CASSHNQGRASETQYF
TRBJ1-1	TRBD1	TRBV11-1	NA	TGTGCCAGCAACAAGGGACAGGGGGGTGAAGCTTTCTTT	CASNKGQGGEAFF
TRBJ1-2	NA	TRBV4-3	NA	TGCGCCAGCAGCCAAGTGGAGGGGTATGGCTACACCTTC	CASSQVEGYGYTF
TRBJ1-1	TRBD1	TRBV11-2	NA	TGTGCCAGCAGCCATCCTCCCGGGACAGGGGCACTGAACACTGAAGCTTTCTTT	CASSHPPGTGALNTEAFF
TRBJ1-5	NA	TRBV2	NA	TGTGCCAGCAGTCCTCCAAATCAGCCCCAGCATTTT	CASSPPNQPQHF
TRBJ2-7	NA	TRBV5-6	NA	TGTGCCAGCAGCTTTGGGCGGGCAAACTCCTACGAGCAGTACTTC	CASSFGRANSYEQYF
TRBJ1-4	NA	TRBV29-1	NA	TGCAGCGCCCGGGGGAGGGAGGGAGCTAATGAAAAACTGTTTTTT	CSARGREGANEKLFF
TRBJ2-1	NA	TRBV14	few	TGTGCCAGCAGCAACCCCATGGGCCGATGGGTGGATGAGCAGTTCTTC	CASSNPMGRWVDEQFF
TRBJ1-5	NA	TRBV28	NA	TGTGCCAGCAGTGCTTATCAGCCCCAGCATTTT	CASSAYQPQHF
TRBJ1-4	TRBD1	TRBV2	NA	TGTGCCGGAACAGGGGGAAGTGAAAAACTGTTTTTT	CAGTGGSEKLFF
TRBJ1-2	TRBD1	TRBV25-1	NA	TGTGCCAGCGCATCTCAGGGGGCGCCGCATGGCTACACCTTC	CASASQGAPHGYTF
TRBJ2-5	NA	TRBV28	NA	TGTGCCAGCAGTTTAGGAGTTGGGGAGACCCAGTACTTC	CASSLGVGETQYF
TRBJ2-5	NA	TRBV7-9	NA	TGTGCCAGCAGCTTAGTTGAAGAGACCCAGTACTTC	CASSLVEETQYF
TRBJ2-1	NA	TRBV11-3	NA	TGTGCCAGCAGCTTAGATCGGGCTAGCGAAAACAATGAGCAGTTCTTC	CASSLDRASENNEQFF
TRBJ2-7	NA	TRBV5-1	NA	TGCGCCAGCAGCCAGTACCTTGGGGGACGGGACGAGCAGTACTTC	CASSQYLGGRDEQYF
TRBJ2-7	TRBD2	TRBV18	NA	TGTGCCAGCTCACTGCCCCTAGCGGGAGGTTCCCTCGAGCAGTACTTC	CASSLPLAGGSLEQYF
TRBJ2-7	NA	TRBV4-3	NA	TGCGCCAGCAGCCAAGTGATATCGGCTGCCCCCCTCTACGAGCAGTACTTC	CASSQVISAAPLYEQYF
TRBJ1-5	NA	TRBV7-8	NA	TGTGCCAGCAGCTTAGGGGCCGGGAATAGCAATCAGCCCCAGCATTTT	CASSLGAGNSNQPQHF
TRBJ1-6	TRBD1	TRBV2	NA	TGTGCCAGCAGTGCCCCGGGACAGGGGGAAAATTCACCCCTCCACTTT	CASSAPGQGENSPLHF
TRBJ1-5	NA	TRBV7-2	NA	TGTGCCAGCAGCTTTAGGGGCAATCAGCCCCAGCATTTT	CASSFRGNQPQHF
TRBJ2-3	TRBD1	TRBV4-1	NA	TGCGCCAGCACAATTTTTAGGACAGGTACCACAGATACGCAGTATTTT	CASTIFRTGTTDTQYF
TRBJ1-1	TRBD1	TRBV7-9	once	TGTGCCAGCAGCTCGACAGGGACGTCTGAAGCTTTCTTT	CASSSTGTSEAFF
TRBJ1-3	NA	TRBV6-5	NA	TGTGCCAGCAGTTACTCCGACAGGTCGGCTGGAAACACCATATATTTT	CASSYSDRSAGNTIYF
TRBJ2-7	NA	TRBV7-2	NA	TGTGCCAGCAGCTCCGCCGCAAATTCCTACGAGCAGTACTTC	CASSSAANSYEQYF
TRBJ2-2	TRBD2	TRBV29-1	NA	TGCAGCGTTGAACCGGGAGGGCCTGGAACCGGGGAGCTGTTTTTT	CSVEPGGPGTGELFF
TRBJ1-2	TRBD1	TRBV5-1	NA	TGCGCCAGCAGCTTGGGACAGGGATCCGCCTATGGCTACACCTTC	CASSLGQGSAYGYTF
TRBJ2-2	NA	TRBV7-7	NA	TGTGCCAGCAGCCCGGCGGCCTCGACGAACACCGGGGAGCTGTTTTTT	CASSPAASTNTGELFF